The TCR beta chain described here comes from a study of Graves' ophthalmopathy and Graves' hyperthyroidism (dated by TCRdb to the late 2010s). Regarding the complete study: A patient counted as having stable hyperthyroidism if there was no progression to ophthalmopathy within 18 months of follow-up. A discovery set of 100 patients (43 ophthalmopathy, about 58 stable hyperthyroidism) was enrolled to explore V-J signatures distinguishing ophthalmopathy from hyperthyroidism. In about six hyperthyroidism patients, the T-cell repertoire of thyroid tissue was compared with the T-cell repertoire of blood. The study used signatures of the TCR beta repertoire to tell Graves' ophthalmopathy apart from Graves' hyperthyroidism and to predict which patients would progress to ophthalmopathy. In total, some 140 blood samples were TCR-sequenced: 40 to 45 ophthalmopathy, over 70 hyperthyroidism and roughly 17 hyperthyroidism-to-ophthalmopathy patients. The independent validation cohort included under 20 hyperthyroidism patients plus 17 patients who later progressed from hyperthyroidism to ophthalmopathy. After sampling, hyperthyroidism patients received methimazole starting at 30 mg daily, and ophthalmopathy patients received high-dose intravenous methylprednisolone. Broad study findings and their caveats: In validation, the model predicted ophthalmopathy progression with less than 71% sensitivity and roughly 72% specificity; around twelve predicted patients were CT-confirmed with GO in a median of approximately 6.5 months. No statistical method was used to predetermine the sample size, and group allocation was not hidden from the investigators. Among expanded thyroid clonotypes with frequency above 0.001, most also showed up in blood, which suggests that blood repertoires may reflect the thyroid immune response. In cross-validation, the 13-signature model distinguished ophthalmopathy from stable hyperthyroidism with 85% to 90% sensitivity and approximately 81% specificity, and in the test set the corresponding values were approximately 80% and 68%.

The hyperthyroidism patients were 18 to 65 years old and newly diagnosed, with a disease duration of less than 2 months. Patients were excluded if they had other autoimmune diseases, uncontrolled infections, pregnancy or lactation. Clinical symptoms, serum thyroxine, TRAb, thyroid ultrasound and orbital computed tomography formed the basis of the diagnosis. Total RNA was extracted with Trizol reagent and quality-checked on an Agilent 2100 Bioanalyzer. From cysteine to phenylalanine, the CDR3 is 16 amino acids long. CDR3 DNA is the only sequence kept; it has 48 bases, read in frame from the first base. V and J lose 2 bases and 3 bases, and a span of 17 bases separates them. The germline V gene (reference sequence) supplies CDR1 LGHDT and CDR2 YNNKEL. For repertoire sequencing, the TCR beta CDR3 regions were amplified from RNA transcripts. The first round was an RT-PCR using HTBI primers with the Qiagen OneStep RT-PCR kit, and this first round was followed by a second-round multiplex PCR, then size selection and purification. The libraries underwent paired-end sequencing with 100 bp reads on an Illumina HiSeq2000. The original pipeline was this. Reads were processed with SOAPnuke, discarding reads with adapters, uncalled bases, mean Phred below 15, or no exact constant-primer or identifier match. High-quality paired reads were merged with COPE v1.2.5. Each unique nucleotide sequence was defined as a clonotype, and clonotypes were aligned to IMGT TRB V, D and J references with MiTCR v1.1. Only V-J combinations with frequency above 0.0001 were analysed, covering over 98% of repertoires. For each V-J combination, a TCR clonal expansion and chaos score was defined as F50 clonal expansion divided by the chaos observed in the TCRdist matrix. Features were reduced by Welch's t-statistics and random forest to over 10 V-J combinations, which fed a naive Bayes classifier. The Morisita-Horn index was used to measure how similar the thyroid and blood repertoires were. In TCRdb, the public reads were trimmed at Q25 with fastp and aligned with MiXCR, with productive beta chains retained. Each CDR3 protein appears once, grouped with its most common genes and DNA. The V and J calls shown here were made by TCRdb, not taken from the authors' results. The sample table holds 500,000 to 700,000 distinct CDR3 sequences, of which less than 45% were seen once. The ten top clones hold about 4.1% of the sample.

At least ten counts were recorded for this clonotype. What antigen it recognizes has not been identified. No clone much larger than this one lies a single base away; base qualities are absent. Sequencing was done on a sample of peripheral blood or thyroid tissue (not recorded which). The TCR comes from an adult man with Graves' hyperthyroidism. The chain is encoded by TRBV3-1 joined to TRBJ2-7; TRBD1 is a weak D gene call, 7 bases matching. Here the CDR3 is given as CASSQRNGRGDYEQYF. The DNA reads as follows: TGTGCCAGCAGCCAAAGAAACGGCAGGGGGGACTACGAGCAGTACTTC.